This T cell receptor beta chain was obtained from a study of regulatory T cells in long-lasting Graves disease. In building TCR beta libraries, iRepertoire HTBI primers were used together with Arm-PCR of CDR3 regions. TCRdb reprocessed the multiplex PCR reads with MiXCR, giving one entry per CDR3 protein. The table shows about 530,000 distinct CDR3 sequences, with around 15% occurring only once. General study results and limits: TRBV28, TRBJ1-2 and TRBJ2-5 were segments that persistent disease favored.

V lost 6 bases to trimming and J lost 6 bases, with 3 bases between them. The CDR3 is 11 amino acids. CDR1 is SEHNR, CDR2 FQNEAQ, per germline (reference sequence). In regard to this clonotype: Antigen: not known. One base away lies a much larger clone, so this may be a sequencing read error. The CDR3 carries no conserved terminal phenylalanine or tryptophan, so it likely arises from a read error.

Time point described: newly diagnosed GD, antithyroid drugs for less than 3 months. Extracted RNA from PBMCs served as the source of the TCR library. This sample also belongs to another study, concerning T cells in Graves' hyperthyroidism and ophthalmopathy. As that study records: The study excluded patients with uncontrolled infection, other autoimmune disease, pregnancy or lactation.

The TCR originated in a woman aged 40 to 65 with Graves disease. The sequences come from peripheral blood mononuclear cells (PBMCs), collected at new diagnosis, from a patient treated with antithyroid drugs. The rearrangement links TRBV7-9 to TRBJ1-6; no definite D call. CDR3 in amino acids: CASSFNSPLHL. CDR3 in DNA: TGTGCCAGCAGTTTTAATTCACCCCTCCACCTT.